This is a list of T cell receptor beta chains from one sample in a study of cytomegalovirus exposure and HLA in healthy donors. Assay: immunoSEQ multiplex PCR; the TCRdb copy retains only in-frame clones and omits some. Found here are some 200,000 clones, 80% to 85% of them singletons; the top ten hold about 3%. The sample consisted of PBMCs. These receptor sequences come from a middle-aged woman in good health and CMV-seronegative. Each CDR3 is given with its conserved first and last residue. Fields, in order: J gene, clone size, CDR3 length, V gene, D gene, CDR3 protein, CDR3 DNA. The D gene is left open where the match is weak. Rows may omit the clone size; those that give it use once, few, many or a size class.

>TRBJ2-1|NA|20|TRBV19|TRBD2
CASSRTSGLASPYSYNEQFF
TGTGCCAGTAGTAGAACGTCGGGACTAGCGTCCCCGTACTCCTACAATGAGCAGTTCTTC
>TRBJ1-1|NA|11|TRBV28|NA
CASSWSTEAFF
TGTGCCAGCAGCTGGAGCACTGAAGCTTTCTTT
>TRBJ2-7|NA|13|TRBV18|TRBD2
CASSLAGRDEQYF
TGTGCCAGCTCCCTAGCGGGTCGAGACGAGCAGTACTTC
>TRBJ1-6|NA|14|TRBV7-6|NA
CASSQTHGYSPLHF
TGTGCCAGCAGCCAAACTCACGGTTATTCACCCCTCCACTTT
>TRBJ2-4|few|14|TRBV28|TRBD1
CASSQTGMRYIQYF
TGTGCCAGCAGTCAGACAGGGATGAGATACATTCAGTACTTC
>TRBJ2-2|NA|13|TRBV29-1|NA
CSVIWGGAGELFF
TGCAGCGTTATTTGGGGAGGCGCCGGGGAGCTGTTTTTT
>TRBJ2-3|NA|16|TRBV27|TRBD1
CASSPPYRQGPDTQYF
TGTGCCAGCAGCCCCCCTTATCGACAGGGCCCAGATACGCAGTATTTT
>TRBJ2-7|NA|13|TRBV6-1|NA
CASSEGLAYEQYF
TGTGCCAGCAGTGAAGGGCTGGCCTACGAGCAGTACTTC
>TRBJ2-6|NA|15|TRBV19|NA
CASSIGRSGANVLTF
TGTGCCAGTAGTATCGGTCGCTCTGGGGCCAACGTCCTGACTTTC
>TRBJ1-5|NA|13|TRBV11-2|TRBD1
CASSWTGNQPQHF
TGTGCCAGCAGCTGGACAGGGAATCAGCCCCAGCATTTT
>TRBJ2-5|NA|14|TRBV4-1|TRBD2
CASSLLAVQETQYF
TGCGCCAGCAGCCTACTAGCGGTCCAAGAGACCCAGTACTTC
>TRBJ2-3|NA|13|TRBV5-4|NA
CASSRGMGDTQYF
TGTGCCAGCAGCCGCGGGATGGGTGATACGCAGTATTTT
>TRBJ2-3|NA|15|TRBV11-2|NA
CASSLVVLRTDTQYF
TGTGCCAGCAGCTTAGTTGTCCTTCGCACAGATACGCAGTATTTT
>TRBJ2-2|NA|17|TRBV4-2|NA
CASSQGRQNLYTGELFF
TGTGCCAGCAGCCAAGGGAGGCAGAACCTCTACACCGGGGAGCTGTTTTTT
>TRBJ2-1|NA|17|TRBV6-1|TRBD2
CASNEKREGLWPNEQFF
TGTGCCAGCAATGAAAAGCGGGAGGGCCTCTGGCCCAATGAGCAGTTCTTC
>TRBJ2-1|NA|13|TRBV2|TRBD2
CASTREAYNEQFF
TGTGCCAGCACCCGGGAGGCCTACAATGAGCAGTTCTTC
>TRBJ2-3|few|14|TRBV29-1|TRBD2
CSVTGTSGTDTQYF
TGCAGCGTGACCGGGACTAGCGGGACAGATACGCAGTATTTT
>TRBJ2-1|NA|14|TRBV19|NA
CASTPAEAHNEQFF
TGTGCCAGTACCCCGGCAGAGGCCCACAATGAGCAGTTCTTC
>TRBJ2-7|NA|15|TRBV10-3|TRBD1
CAISAGQGAFYEQYF
TGTGCCATCAGCGCGGGACAGGGGGCATTCTACGAGCAGTACTTC
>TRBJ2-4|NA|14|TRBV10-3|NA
CAISESGQGYIQYF
TGTGCCATCAGTGAGTCCGGGCAGGGATACATTCAGTACTTC
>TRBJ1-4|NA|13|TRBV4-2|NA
CASRLSTNEKLFF
TGTGCCAGCAGACTTTCAACTAATGAAAAACTGTTTTTT
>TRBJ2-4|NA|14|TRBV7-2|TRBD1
CASTENRQGNIQYF
TGTGCCAGCACCGAAAACCGACAGGGAAACATTCAGTACTTC
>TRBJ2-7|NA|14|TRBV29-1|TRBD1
CSVVLRDRANEQYF
TGCAGCGTTGTTTTAAGGGACAGGGCTAACGAGCAGTACTTC
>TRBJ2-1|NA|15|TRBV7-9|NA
CASSHPGGGEGEQFF
TGTGCCAGCAGCCACCCCGGGGGTGGGGAAGGTGAGCAGTTCTTC
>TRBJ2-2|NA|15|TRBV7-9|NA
CASVKAGRWSGELFF
TGTGCCAGCGTCAAAGCGGGCAGGTGGTCCGGGGAGCTGTTTTTT
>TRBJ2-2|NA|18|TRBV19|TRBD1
CASIPLTGGGGFTGELFF
TGTGCCAGTATCCCCCTCACAGGGGGCGGTGGGTTCACCGGGGAGCTGTTTTTT
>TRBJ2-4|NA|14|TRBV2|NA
CASILSQVANIQYF
TGTGCCAGCATATTATCGCAGGTCGCTAACATTCAGTACTTC
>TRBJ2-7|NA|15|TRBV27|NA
CASSLVGGRRYEQYF
TGTGCCAGCAGTTTAGTAGGAGGTCGACGCTACGAGCAGTACTTC
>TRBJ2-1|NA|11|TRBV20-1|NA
CSARAYNEQFF
TGCAGTGCTAGAGCTTACAATGAGCAGTTCTTC
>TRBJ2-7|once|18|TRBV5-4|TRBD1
CASSLAPGQGVWSYEQYF
TGTGCCAGCAGCTTGGCCCCGGGACAGGGGGTTTGGAGCTACGAGCAGTACTTC
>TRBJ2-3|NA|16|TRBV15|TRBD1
CATSRERQGGTDTQYF
TGTGCCACCAGCAGAGAGCGGCAGGGGGGCACAGATACGCAGTATTTT
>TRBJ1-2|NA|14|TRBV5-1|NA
CASSLAPSNYGYTF
TGCGCCAGCAGCTTGGCCCCGAGCAACTATGGCTACACCTTC